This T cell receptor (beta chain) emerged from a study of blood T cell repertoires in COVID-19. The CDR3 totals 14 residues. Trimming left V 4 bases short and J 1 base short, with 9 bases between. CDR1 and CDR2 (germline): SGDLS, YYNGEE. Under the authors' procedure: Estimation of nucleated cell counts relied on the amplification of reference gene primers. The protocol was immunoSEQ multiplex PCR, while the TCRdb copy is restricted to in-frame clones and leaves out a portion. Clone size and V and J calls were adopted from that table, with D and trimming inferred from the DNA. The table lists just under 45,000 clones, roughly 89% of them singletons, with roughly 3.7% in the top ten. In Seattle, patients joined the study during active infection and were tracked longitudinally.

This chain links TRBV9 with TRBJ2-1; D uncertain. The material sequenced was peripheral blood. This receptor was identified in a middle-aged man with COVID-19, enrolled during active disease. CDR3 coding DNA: TGTGCCAGCAGCCCCCTAGTATCCTACAATGAGCAGTTCTTC. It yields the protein CASSPLVSYNEQFF.